Listed below are T cell receptor beta chains from one sample, sequenced in a study of cytomegalovirus exposure and HLA in healthy donors. Using immunoSEQ multiplex PCR, the repertoire was profiled, and TCRdb retains in-frame clones only, with some absent. The sample comprises 200,000 to 250,000 clones, around 86% of which are singletons, and 1.5% to 2.5% rests with the top ten. Sequenced: PBMCs. These receptor sequences come from a woman aged 18-35 years in good health and CMV-seropositive. The CDR3 runs from the conserved cysteine through the conserved F or W. Each record gives: J gene, V gene, D gene, clone size, CDR3 length, CDR3 protein, CDR3 DNA. D genes are given only for firm matches. Clone size is not always given. Where it is, it says once, few, many or a class for expanded clones.

>TRBJ2-7|TRBV6-1|.|.|13
CASSDGRGDEQYF
TGTGCCAGCAGTGACGGCAGGGGGGACGAGCAGTACTTC
>TRBJ2-3|TRBV4-1|.|.|17
CASSQERKEEGTDTQYF
TGCGCCAGCAGCCAAGAGAGGAAGGAGGAGGGGACAGATACGCAGTATTTT
>TRBJ2-7|TRBV28|TRBD1|.|13
CASKVDRGAEQYF
TGTGCCAGCAAAGTGGACAGGGGAGCCGAGCAGTACTTC
>TRBJ2-2|TRBV9|TRBD2|.|17
CASSVEVEGRDTGELFF
TGTGCCAGCAGCGTAGAGGTGGAAGGGAGGGACACCGGGGAGCTGTTTTTT
>TRBJ2-7|TRBV6-6|TRBD2|.|15
CASSVAGTSSYEQYF
TGTGCCAGCAGTGTAGCGGGTACCTCCTCCTACGAGCAGTACTTC
>TRBJ1-5|TRBV7-2|TRBD1|.|15
CASRRDSYSNQPQHF
TGTGCCAGCAGACGGGACAGTTATAGCAATCAGCCCCAGCATTTT
>TRBJ1-2|TRBV6-5|TRBD1|.|14
CASSHSGTANGYTF
TGTGCCAGCAGCCACTCCGGGACAGCGAATGGCTACACCTTC
>TRBJ1-5|TRBV6-5|TRBD1|.|13
CASSGTGGQPQHF
TGTGCCAGCAGCGGGACAGGGGGTCAGCCCCAGCATTTT
>TRBJ2-7|TRBV11-1|.|.|15
CASSLPGGSTGEQYF
TGTGCCAGCAGCTTACCTGGAGGGAGTACTGGCGAGCAGTACTTC
>TRBJ1-5|TRBV27|.|.|14
CASTSAGGAQPQHF
TGTGCCAGCACCTCCGCCGGGGGGGCTCAGCCCCAGCATTTT
>TRBJ1-1|TRBV6-6|.|.|12
CASSTSAGEAFF
TGTGCCAGCAGTACATCCGCGGGTGAAGCTTTCTTT
>TRBJ2-2|TRBV5-1|TRBD2|once|16
CASSLIPSGNTGELFF
TGCGCCAGCAGCTTGATCCCTAGCGGTAACACCGGGGAGCTGTTTTTT
>TRBJ2-1|TRBV11-3|.|.|15
CASSARVPSRSEQFF
TGTGCCAGCAGCGCTAGAGTTCCTTCCCGGAGTGAGCAGTTCTTC
>TRBJ1-1|TRBV4-2|.|.|16
CASSQAVVGVNTEAFF
TGTGCCAGCAGCCAAGCGGTAGTCGGAGTTAACACTGAAGCTTTCTTT
>TRBJ2-3|TRBV27|TRBD1|.|16
CASSTGQGPSTDTQYF
TGTGCCAGCAGTACCGGACAGGGGCCAAGCACAGATACGCAGTATTTT
>TRBJ1-2|TRBV27|.|.|14
CASSPRDTFYGYTF
TGTGCCAGCAGTCCACGGGACACCTTCTATGGCTACACCTTC
>TRBJ1-1|TRBV5-1|.|.|12
CASSLANTEAFF
TGCGCCAGCAGCCTAGCGAACACTGAAGCTTTCTTT
>TRBJ1-5|TRBV7-9|.|.|13
CASSLDRQQPQHF
TGTGCCAGCAGCTTAGACAGGCAACAGCCCCAGCATTTT